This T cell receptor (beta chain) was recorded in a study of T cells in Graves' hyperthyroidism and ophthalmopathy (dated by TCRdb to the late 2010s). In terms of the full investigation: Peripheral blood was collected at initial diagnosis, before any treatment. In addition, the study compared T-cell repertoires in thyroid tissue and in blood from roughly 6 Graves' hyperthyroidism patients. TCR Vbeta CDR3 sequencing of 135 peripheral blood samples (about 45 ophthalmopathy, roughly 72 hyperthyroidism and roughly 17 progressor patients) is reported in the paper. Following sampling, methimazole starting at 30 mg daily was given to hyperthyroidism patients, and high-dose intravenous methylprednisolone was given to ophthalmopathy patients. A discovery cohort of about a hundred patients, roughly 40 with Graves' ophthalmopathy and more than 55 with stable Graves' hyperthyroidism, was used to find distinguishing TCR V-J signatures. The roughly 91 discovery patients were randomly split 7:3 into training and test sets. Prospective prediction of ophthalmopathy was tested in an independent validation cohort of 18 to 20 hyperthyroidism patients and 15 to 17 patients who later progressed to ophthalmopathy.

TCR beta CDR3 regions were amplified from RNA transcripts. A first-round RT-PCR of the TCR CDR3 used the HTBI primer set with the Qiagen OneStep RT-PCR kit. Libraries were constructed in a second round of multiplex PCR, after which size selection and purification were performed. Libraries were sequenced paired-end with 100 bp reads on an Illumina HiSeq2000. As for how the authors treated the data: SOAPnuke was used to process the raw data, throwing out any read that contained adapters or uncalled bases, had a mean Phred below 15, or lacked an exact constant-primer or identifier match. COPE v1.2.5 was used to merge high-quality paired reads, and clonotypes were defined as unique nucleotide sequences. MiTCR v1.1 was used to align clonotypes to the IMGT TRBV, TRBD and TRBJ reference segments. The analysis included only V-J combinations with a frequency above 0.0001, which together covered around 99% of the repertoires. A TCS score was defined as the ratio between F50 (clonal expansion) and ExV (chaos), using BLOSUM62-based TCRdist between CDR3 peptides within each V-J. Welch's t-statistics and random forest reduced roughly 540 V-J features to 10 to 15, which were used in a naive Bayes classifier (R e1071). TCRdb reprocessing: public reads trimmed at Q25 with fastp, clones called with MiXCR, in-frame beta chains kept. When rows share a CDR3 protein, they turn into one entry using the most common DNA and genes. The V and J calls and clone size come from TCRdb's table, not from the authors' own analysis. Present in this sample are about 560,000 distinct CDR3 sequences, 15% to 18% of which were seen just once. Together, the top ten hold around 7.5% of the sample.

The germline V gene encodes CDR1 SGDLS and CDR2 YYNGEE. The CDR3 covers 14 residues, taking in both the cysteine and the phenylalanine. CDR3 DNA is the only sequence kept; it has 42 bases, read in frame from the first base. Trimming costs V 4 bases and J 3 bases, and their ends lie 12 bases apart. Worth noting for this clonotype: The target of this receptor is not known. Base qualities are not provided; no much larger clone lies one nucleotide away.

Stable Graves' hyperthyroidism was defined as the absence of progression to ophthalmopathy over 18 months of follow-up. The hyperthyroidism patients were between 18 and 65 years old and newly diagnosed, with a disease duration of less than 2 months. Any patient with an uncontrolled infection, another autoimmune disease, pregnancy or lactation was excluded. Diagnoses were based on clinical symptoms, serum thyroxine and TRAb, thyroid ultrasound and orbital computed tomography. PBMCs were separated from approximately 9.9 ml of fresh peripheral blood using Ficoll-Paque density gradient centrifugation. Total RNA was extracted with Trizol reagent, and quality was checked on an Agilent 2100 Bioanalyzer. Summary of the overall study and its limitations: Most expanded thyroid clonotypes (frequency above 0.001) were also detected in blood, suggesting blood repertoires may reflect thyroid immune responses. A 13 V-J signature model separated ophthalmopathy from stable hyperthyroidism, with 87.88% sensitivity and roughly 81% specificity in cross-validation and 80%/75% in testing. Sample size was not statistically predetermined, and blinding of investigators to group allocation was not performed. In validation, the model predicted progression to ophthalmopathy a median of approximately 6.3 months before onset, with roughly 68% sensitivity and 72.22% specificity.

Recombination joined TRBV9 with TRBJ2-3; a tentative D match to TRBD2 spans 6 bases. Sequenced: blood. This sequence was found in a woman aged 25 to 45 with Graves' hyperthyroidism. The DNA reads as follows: TGTGCCAGCAGCTCGAGCGGGTTAACAGATACGCAGTATTTT. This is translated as CASSSSGLTDTQYF. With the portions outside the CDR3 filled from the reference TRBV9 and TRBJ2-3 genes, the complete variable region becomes DSGVTQTPKHLITATGQRVTLRCSPRSGDLSVYWYQQSLDQGLQFLIQYYNGEERAKGNILERFSAQQFPDLHSELNLSSLELGDSALYFCASSSSGLTDTQYFGPGTRLTVL.